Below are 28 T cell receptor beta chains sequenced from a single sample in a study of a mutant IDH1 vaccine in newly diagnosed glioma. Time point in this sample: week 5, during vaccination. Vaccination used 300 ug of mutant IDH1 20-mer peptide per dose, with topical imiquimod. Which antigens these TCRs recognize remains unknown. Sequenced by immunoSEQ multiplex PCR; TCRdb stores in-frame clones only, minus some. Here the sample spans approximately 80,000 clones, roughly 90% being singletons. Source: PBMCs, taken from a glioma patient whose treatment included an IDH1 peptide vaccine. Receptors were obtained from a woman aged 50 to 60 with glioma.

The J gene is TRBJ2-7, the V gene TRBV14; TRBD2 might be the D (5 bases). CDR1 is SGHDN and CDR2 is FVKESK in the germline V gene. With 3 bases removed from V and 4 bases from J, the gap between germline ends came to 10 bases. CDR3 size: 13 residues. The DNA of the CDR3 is TGTGCCAGCAGCCAGCAACGGGGATACGAGCAGTACTTC. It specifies CASSQQRGYEQYF.

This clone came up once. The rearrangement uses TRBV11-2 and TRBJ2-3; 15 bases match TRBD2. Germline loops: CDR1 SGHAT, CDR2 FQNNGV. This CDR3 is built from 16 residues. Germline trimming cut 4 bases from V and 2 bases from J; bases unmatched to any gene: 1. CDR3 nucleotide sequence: TGTGCCAGCAGCTGGACTAGCGGGAGGGCCACAGATACGCAGTATTTT. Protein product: CASSWTSGRATDTQYF. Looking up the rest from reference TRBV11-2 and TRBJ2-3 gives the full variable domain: EAGVAQSPRYKIIEKRQSVAFWCNPISGHATLYWYQQILGQGPKLLIQFQNNGVVDDSQLPKDRFSAERLKGVDSTLKIQPAKLEDSAVYLCASSWTSGRATDTQYFGPGTRLTVL.

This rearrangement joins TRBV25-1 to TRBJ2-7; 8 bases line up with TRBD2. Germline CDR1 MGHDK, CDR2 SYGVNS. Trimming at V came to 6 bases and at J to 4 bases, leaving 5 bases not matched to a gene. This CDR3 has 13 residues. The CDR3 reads CASREPSGYEQYF. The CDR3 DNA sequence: TGTGCCAGCAGAGAACCTAGCGGGTACGAGCAGTACTTC.

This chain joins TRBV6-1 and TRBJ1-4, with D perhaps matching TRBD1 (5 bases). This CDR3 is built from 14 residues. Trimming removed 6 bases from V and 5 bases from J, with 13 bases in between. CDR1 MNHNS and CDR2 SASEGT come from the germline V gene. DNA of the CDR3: TGTGCCAGCAGGGGGGGGACGTGGAATGAAAAACTGTTTTTT. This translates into CASRGGTWNEKLFF.

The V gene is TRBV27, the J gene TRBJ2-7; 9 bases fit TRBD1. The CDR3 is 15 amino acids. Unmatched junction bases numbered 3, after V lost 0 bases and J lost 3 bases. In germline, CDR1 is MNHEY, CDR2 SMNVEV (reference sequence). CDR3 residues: CASSLSWTGDYEQYF. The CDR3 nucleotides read TGTGCCAGCAGTTTATCGTGGACAGGGGACTACGAGCAGTACTTC.

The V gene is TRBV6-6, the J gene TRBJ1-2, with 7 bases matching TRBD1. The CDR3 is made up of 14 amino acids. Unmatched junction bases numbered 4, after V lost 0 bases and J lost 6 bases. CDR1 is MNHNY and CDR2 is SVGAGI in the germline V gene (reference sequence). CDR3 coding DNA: TGTGCCAGCAGTTACTCGGCCAGGGGGAATGGCTACACCTTC. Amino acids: CASSYSARGNGYTF.

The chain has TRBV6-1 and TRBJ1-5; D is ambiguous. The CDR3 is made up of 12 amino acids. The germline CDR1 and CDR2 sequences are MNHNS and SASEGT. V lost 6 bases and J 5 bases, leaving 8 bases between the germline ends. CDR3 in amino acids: CASSLGDQPQHF. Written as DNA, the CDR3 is TGTGCCAGCAGCCTCGGGGATCAGCCCCAGCATTTT.

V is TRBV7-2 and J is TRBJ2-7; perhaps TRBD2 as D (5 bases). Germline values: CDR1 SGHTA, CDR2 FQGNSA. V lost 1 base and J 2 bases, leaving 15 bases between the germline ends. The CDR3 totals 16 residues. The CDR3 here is CASSLEGSDVPYEQYF. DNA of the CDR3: TGTGCCAGCAGCTTAGAAGGGAGTGACGTTCCCTACGAGCAGTACTTC.

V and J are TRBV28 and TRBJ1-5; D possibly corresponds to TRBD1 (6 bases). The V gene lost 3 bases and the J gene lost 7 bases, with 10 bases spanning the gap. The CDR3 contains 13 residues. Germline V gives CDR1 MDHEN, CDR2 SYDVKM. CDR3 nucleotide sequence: TGTGCCAGCAGTTTCGCGGGGGGCCAGCCCCAGCATTTT. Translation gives CASSFAGGQPQHF.

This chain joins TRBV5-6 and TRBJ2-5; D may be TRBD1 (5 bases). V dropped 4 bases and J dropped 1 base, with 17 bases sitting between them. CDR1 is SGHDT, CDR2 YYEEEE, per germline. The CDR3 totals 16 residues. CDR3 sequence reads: CASSPKQDRFQETQYF. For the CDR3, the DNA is TGTGCCAGCAGCCCTAAACAGGATAGATTCCAAGAGACCCAGTACTTC. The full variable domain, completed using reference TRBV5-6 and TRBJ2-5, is DAGVTQSPTHLIKTRGQQVTLRCSPKSGHDTVSWYQQALGQGPQFIFQYYEEEERQRGNFPDRFSGHQFPNYSSELNVNALLLGDSALYLCASSPKQDRFQETQYFGPGTRLLVL.

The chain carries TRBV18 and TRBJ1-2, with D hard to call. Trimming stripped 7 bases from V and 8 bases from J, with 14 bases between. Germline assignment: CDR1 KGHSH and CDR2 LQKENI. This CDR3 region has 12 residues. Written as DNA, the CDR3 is TGTGCCAGCTACCAAAATCCTGGGGGCTACACCTTC. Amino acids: CASYQNPGGYTF.

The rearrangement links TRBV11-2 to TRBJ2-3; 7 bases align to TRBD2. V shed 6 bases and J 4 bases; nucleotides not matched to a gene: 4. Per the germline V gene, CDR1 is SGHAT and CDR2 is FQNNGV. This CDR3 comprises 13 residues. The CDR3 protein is CASSLGLADTQYF. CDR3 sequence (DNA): TGTGCCAGCAGTCTAGGACTAGCAGATACGCAGTATTTT.

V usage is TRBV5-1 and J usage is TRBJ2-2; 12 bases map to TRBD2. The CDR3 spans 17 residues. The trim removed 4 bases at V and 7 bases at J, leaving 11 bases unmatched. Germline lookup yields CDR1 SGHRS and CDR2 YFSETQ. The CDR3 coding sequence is TGCGCCAGCAGCCAACTCCTAGCGGGAGGGCCGATCGGGGAGCTGTTTTTT. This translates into CASSQLLAGGPIGELFF.

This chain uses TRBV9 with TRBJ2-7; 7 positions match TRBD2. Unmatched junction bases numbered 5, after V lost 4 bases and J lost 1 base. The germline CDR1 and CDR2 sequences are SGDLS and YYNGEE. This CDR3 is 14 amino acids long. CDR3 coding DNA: TGTGCCAGCAGCCCCCGGACTAGTTCCTACGAGCAGTACTTC. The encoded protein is CASSPRTSSYEQYF.

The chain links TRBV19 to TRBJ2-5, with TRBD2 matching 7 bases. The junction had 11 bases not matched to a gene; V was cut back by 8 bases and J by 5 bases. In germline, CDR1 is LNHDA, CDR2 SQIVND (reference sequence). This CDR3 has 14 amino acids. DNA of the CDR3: TGTGCCAGTGCTCCTAGCGGCGTCGGTGAGACCCAGTACTTC. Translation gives CASAPSGVGETQYF.

In DNA form, the CDR3 reads TGCAGCGTAACCTCTGTCGGGACAACCGAGCAGTACTTC. Translated, it gives CSVTSVGTTEQYF. The J gene is TRBJ2-7, the V gene TRBV29-1; D might be TRBD1 (6 bases). The germline V gene has CDR1 SQVTM and CDR2 ANQGSEA. This CDR3 region has 13 residues. Trimming shortened V by 6 bases and J by 6 bases, and 18 bases separated the two germline ends.

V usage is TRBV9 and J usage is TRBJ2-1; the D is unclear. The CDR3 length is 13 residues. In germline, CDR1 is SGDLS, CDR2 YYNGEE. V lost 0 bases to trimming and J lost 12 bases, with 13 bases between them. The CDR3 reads CASSVAGAPTQFF. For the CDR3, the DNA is TGTGCCAGCAGCGTAGCTGGAGCGCCGACGCAGTTCTTC.

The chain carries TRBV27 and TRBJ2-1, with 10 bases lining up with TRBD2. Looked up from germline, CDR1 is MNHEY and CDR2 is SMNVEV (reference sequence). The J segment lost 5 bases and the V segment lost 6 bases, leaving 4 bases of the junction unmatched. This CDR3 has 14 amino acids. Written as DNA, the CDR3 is TGTGCCAGCAGCGCTAGCGGGAGCCACAATGAGCAGTTCTTC. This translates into CASSASGSHNEQFF.

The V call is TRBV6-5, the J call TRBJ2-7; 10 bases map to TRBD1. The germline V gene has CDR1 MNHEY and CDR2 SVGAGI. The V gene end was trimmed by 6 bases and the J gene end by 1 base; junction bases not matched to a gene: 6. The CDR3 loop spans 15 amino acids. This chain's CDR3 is CASRFRDRGSYEQYF. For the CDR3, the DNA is TGTGCCAGCAGGTTCCGGGACAGGGGATCCTACGAGCAGTACTTC.

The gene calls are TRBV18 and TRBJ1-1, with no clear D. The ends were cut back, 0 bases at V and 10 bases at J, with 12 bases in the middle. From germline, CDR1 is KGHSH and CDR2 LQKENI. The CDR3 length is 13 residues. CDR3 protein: CASSPPTALGAFF. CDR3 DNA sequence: TGTGCCAGCTCACCACCGACTGCTCTCGGAGCTTTCTTT.

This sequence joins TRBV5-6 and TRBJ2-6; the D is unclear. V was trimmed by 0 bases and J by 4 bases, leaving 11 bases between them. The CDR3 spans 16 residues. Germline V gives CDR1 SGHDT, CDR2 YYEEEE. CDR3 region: CASSLVVASGANVLTF. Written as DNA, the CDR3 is TGTGCCAGCAGCTTGGTAGTAGCTTCCGGGGCCAACGTCCTGACTTTC.

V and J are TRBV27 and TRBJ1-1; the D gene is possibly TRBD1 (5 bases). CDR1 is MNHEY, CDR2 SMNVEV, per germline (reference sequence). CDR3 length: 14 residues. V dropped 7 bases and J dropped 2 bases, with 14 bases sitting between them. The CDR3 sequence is CASNRQGPNTEAFF. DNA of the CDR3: TGTGCCAGCAACCGTCAGGGCCCCAACACTGAAGCTTTCTTT.

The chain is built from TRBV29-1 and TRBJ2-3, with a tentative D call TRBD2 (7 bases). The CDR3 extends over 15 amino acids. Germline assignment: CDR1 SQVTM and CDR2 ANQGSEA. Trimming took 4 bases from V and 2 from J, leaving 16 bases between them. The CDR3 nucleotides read TGCAGCGTTGGGGGGGGGCAAGGGAACACAGATACGCAGTATTTT. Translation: CSVGGGQGNTDTQYF.

CDR3 sequence reads: CASSVDQGSGNTIYF. DNA of the CDR3: TGTGCCAGCAGCGTAGATCAAGGGTCTGGAAACACCATATATTTT. This chain connects TRBV9 to TRBJ1-3; no reliable D call. The germline gives CDR1 SGDLS, CDR2 YYNGEE. Trimming took 0 bases from V and 1 from J, leaving 8 bases between them. The CDR3 contains 15 residues.

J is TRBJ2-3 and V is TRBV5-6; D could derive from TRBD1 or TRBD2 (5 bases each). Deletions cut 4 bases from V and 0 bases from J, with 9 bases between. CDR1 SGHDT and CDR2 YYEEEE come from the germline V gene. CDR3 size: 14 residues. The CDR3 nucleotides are TGTGCCAGCAGCCGGTGGGACAGCACAGATACGCAGTATTTT. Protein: CASSRWDSTDTQYF. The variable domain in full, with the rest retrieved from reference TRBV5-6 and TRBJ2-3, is DAGVTQSPTHLIKTRGQQVTLRCSPKSGHDTVSWYQQALGQGPQFIFQYYEEEERQRGNFPDRFSGHQFPNYSSELNVNALLLGDSALYLCASSRWDSTDTQYFGPGTRLTVL.

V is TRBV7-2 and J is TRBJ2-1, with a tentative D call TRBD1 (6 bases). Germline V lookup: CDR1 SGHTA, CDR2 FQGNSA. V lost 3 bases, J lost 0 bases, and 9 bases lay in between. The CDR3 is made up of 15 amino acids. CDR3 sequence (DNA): TGTGCCAGCAGCTTGCAGGGGAGCTCCTACAATGAGCAGTTCTTC. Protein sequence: CASSLQGSSYNEQFF.

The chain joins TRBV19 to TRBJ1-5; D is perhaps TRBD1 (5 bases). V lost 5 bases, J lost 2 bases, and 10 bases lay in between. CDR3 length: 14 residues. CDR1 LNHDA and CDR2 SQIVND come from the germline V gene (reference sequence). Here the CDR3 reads CASSPQGGNQPQHF. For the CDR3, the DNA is TGTGCCAGTAGTCCCCAGGGTGGCAATCAGCCCCAGCATTTT.

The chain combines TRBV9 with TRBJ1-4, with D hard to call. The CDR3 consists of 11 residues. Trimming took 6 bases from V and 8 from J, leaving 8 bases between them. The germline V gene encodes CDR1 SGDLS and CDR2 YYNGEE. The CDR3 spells CASMVREKLFF. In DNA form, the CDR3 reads TGTGCCAGCATGGTTAGGGAAAAACTGTTTTTT.